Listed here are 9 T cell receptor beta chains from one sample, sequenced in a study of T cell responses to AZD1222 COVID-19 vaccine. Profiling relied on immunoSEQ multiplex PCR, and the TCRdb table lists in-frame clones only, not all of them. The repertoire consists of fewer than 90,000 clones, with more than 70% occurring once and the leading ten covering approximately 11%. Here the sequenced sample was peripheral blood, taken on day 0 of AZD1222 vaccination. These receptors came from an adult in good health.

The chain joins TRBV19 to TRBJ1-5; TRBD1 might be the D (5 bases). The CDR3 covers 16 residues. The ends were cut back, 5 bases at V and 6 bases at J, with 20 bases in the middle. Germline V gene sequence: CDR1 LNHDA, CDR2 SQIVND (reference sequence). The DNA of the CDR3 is TGTGCCAGTAGTGTTGAGGGGCTGCGCGGGCTTCAGCCCCAGCATTTT. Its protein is CASSVEGLRGLQPQHF.

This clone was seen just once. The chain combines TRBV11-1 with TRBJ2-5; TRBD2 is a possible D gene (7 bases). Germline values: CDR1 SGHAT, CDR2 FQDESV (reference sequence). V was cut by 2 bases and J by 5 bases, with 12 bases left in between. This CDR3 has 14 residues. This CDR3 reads CASSLPGGLETQYF. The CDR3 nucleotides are TGTGCCAGCAGCTTACCGGGGGGCCTGGAGACCCAGTACTTC. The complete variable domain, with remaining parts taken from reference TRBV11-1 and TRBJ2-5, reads EAEVAQSPRYKITEKSQAVAFWCDPISGHATLYWYRQILGQGPELLVQFQDESVVDDSQLPKDRFSAERLKGVDSTLKIQPAELGDSAMYLCASSLPGGLETQYFGPGTRLLVL.

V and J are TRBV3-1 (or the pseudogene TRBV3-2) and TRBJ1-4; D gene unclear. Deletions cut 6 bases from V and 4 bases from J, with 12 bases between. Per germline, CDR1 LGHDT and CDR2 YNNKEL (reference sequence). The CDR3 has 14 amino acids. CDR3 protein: CASSPGGLNEKLFF. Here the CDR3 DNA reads TGTGCCAGCAGTCCGGGAGGGCTTAATGAAAAACTGTTTTTT.

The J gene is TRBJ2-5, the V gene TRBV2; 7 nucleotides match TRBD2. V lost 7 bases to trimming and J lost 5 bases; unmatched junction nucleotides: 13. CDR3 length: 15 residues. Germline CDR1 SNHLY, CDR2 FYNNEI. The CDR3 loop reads CASKSLGLTSETQYF. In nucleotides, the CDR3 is TGTGCCAGCAAAAGTCTGGGACTAACCTCGGAGACCCAGTACTTC.

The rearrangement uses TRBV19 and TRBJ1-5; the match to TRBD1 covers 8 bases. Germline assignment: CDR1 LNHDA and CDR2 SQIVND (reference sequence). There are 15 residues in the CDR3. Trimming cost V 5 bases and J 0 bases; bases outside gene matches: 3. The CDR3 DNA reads TGTGCCAGTAGTCTCGACAGGGGTAGCAATCAGCCCCAGCATTTT. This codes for CASSLDRGSNQPQHF.

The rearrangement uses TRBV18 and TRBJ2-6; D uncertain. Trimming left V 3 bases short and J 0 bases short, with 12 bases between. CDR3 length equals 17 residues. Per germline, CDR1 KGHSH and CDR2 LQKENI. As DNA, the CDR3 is TGTGCCAGCTCACCGTTGGGTCCAACCTCTGGGGCCAACGTCCTGACTTTC. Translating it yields CASSPLGPTSGANVLTF.

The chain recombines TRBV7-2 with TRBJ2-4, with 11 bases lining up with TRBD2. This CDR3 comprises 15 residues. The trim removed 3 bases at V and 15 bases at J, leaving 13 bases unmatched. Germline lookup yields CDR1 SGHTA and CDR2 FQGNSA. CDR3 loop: CASSLGPHSGGALYF. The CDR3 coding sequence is TGTGCCAGCAGCTTGGGGCCCCATAGCGGGGGGGCCTTGTACTTC.

This chain's CDR3 is CASSPRNRGNYGYTF. The CDR3 DNA reads TGTGCCAGCAGCCCAAGGAACAGGGGTAACTATGGCTACACCTTC. V is TRBV3-1 (or the pseudogene TRBV3-2) and J is TRBJ1-2; TRBD1 matches 7 bases. Germline V gives CDR1 LGHDT, CDR2 YNNKEL (reference sequence). This CDR3 is 15 amino acids long. Trimming at V came to 4 bases and at J to 1 base, leaving 6 bases not matched to a gene.

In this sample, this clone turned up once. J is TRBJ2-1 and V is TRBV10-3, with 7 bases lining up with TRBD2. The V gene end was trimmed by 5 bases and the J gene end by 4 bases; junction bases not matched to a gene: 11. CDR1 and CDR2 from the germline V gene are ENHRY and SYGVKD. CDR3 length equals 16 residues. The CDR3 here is CAISPGTTMIYNEQFF. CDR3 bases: TGTGCCATCAGTCCCGGGACTACAATGATTTACAATGAGCAGTTCTTC.